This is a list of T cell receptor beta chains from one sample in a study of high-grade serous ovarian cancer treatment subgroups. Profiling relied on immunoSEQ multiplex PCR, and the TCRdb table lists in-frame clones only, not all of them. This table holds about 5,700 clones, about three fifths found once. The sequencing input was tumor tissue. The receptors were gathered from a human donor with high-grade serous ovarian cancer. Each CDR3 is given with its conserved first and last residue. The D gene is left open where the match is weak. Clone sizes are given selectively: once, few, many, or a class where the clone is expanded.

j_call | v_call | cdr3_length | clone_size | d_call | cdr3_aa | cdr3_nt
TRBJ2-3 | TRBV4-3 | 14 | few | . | CASSQDRSVGTQYF | TGCGCCAGCAGCCAAGATAGGTCGGTCGGTACGCAGTATTTT
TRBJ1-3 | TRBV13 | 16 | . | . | CASSLRGSISGNTIYF | TGTGCCAGCAGCTTAAGGGGCAGTATCTCTGGAAACACCATATATTTT
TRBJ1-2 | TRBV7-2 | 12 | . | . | CASSSPAVGYTF | TGTGCCAGCAGCTCCCCAGCTGTTGGCTACACCTTC
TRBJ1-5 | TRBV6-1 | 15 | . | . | CASSGGPNSNQPQHF | TGTGCCAGCAGTGGAGGGCCGAATAGCAATCAGCCCCAGCATTTT
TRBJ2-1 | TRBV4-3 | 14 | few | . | CASSQHGVGNEQFF | TGCGCCAGCAGCCAACACGGGGTTGGCAATGAGCAGTTCTTC
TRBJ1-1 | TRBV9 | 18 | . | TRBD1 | CASSVGSGTGGANTEAFF | TGTGCCAGCAGCGTAGGGTCCGGGACAGGGGGCGCGAACACTGAAGCTTTCTTT
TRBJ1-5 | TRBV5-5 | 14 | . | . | CASSQRDGNQPQHF | TGTGCCAGCAGCCAAAGGGACGGCAATCAGCCCCAGCATTTT
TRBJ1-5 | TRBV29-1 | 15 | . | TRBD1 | CSVSPGQGADQPQHF | TGCAGCGTCTCCCCGGGACAGGGGGCCGATCAGCCCCAGCATTTT
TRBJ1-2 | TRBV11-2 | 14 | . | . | CASSLDLMNYGYTF | TGTGCCAGCAGCTTAGATCTTATGAACTATGGCTACACCTTC
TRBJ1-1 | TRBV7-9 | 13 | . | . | CASSFEGRTEAFF | TGTGCCAGCAGCTTCGAGGGAAGGACTGAAGCTTTCTTT
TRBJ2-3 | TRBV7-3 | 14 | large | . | CASSLQGYTDTQYF | TGTGCCAGCAGCTTACAAGGGTACACAGATACGCAGTATTTT
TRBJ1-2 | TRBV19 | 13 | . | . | CASSSIRGYGYTF | TGTGCCAGTAGTTCGATCCGAGGTTATGGCTACACCTTC
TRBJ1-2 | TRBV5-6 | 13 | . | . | CASSSGSLYGYTF | TGTGCCAGCAGCTCAGGTTCTCTCTATGGCTACACCTTC
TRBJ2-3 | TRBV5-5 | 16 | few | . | CASSRRPGTITDTQYF | TGTGCCAGCAGCCGCCGCCCAGGGACGATCACAGATACGCAGTATTTT
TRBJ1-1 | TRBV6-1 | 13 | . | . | CASSWVENTEAFF | TGTGCCAGCAGCTGGGTGGAGAACACTGAAGCTTTCTTT
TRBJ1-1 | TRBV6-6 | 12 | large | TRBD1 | CASSYRTGEAFF | TGTGCCAGCAGTTACCGGACAGGTGAAGCTTTCTTT
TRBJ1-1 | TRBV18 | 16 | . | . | CASSPRQTRTNTEAFF | TGTGCCAGCTCACCTAGACAGACGAGGACGAACACTGAAGCTTTCTTT
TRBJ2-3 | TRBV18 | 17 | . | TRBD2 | CASSALAGGGGTDTQYF | TGTGCCAGCTCTGCCCTAGCGGGGGGGGGTGGCACAGATACGCAGTATTTT
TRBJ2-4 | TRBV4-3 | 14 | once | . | CASSQGIGRYFQYF | TGCGCCAGCAGCCAAGGTATAGGCAGATATTTTCAGTACTTC
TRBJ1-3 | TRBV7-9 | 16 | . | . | CASSLDGGRAGNTIYF | TGTGCCAGCAGCTTAGATGGGGGCAGAGCTGGAAACACCATATATTTT
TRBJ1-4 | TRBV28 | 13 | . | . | CASSSGSVEKLFF | TGTGCCAGCAGTTCCGGATCAGTAGAAAAACTGTTTTTT
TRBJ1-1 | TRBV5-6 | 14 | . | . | CASRGFQDPTEAFF | TGTGCCAGCAGGGGCTTTCAGGATCCCACTGAAGCTTTCTTT
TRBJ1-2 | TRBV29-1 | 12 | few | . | CSVESLDYGYTF | TGCAGCGTTGAGAGCCTAGACTATGGCTACACCTTC
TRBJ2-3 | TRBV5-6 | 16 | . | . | CASSLAYRGPTDTQYF | TGTGCCAGCAGCTTGGCCTATCGGGGGCCCACAGATACGCAGTATTTT
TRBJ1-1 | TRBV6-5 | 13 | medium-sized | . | CASSYVRGAEAFF | TGTGCCAGCAGTTACGTGAGAGGGGCTGAAGCTTTCTTT
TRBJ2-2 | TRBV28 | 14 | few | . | CASSSTANTGELFF | TGTGCCAGCAGCTCGACAGCGAACACCGGGGAGCTGTTTTTT
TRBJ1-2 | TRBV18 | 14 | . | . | CASSDQDRVYGYTF | TGTGCCAGCTCGGACCAGGATCGGGTCTATGGCTACACCTTC
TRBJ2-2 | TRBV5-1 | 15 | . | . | CASSLGISGTGELFF | TGCGCCAGCAGCCTAGGGATTTCGGGCACCGGGGAGCTGTTTTTT
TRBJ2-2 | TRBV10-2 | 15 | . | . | CASSEWGAETGELFF | TGCGCCAGCAGTGAGTGGGGGGCAGAGACCGGGGAGCTGTTTTTT
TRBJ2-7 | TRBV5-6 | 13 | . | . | CASSLAQSYEQYF | TGTGCCAGCAGCTTGGCACAGTCCTACGAGCAGTACTTC
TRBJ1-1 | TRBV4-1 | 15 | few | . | CASSQELHPNTEAFF | TGCGCCAGCAGCCAAGAATTACATCCCAACACTGAAGCTTTCTTT
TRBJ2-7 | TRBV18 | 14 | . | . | CASSTAGLQYEQYF | TGTGCCAGCTCGACCGCGGGCTTGCAGTACGAGCAGTACTTC
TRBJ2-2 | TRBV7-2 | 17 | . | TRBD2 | CASSLVAGGTNTGELFF | TGTGCCAGCAGCTTAGTAGCGGGGGGAACGAACACCGGGGAGCTGTTTTTT
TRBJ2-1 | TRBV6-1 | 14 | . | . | CASSELGTAFEQFF | TGTGCCAGCAGTGAACTCGGCACAGCCTTTGAGCAGTTCTTC
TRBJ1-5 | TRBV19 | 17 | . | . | CASSTRLSGTGDKPQHF | TGTGCCAGTAGTACGCGCCTTTCCGGGACCGGAGATAAGCCCCAGCATTTT